Each of the 29 T cell receptor beta chains below was sequenced from the same sample in a study of T cell repertoires in cytomegalovirus infection. TCRdb fed the reads into MiXCR, producing one record per CDR3 protein. The repertoire consists of under 300,000 distinct CDR3 sequences, with 12% occurring once and the leading ten covering 1.5% to 2%. The sequencing sample was made of PBMCs. These receptors were taken from a human donor in good health (CMV status not recorded). Some clones in this sample may be carry-over from other donors' samples.

This clonotype has at least ten counts. J is TRBJ2-2 and V is TRBV19; 8 nucleotides align to TRBD2. V shed 3 bases and J 0 bases; nucleotides not matched to a gene: 27. The germline V gene has CDR1 LNHDA and CDR2 SQIVND (reference sequence). This CDR3 has 24 amino acids. The CDR3 coding sequence is TGTGCCAGTAGTATTGGAAGTGGTCTAGCGGGCCTTCCAAGGCCACCCCCGAACACCGGGGAGCTGTTTTTT. It is translated as CASSIGSGLAGLPRPPPNTGELFF.

The chain uses TRBV20-1 and TRBJ2-1; TRBD2 matches at 15 bases. The ends lost 0 bases at V and 7 bases at J; junction bases unmatched: 4. The germline V gene encodes CDR1 DFQATT and CDR2 SNEGSKA (reference sequence). The CDR3 totals 16 residues. DNA of the CDR3: TGCAGTGCTAGAGATGGGGGGACTAGCGGGAGGAATGAGCAGTTCTTC. Amino acids: CSARDGGTSGRNEQFF.

In this sample, this clonotype turned up many times. V and J are TRBV7-6 and TRBJ1-3; D gene ambiguous. This CDR3 region has 14 residues. V dropped 4 bases and J dropped 0 bases, with 7 bases sitting between them. The V gene's germline CDR1 is SGHVS and CDR2 FNYEAQ. The DNA of the CDR3 is TGTGCCAGCAGCTCCTCCCGCTCTGGAAACACCATATATTTT. Its protein is CASSSSRSGNTIYF.

This clonotype was picked up many times. V usage is TRBV7-2 and J usage is TRBJ2-7, with D perhaps TRBD2 (6 bases). The CDR3 consists of 16 residues. V was cut by 1 base and J by 4 bases, with 17 bases left in between. Germline assignment: CDR1 SGHTA and CDR2 FQGNSA. CDR3 in amino acids: CASSLGASGSGYEQYF. The CDR3 region has the DNA TGTGCCAGCAGCTTAGGGGCTTCAGGGAGCGGGTACGAGCAGTACTTC.

Only a few counts were recorded for this clonotype. The chain has TRBV20-1 and TRBJ2-7, with TRBD2 as a possible D gene (7 bases). V gave up 0 bases and J gave up 5 bases, with 23 bases separating them. Germline CDR1 reads DFQATT; CDR2 reads SNEGSKA (reference sequence). The CDR3 runs to 17 residues. The CDR3 loop reads CSARDPMRAGEGNEQYF. The CDR3 DNA reads as TGCAGTGCTAGAGATCCAATGAGGGCAGGGGAGGGTAACGAGCAGTACTTC.

The V gene is TRBV6-5, the J gene TRBJ2-2; 10 nucleotides match TRBD1. This CDR3 has 15 residues. The V gene end was trimmed by 5 bases and the J gene end by 5 bases; junction bases not matched to a gene: 5. Germline V CDR1 and CDR2: MNHEY, SVGAGI. This CDR3 is CASSHWTGGTGELFF. CDR3 DNA: TGTGCCAGCAGTCATTGGACAGGGGGGACCGGGGAGCTGTTTTTT.

V gene TRBV15 combines with J gene TRBJ2-3; a weak D match, TRBD2 (5 bases). V lost 1 base and J 3 bases, leaving 8 bases between the germline ends. CDR1 and CDR2 (germline): LNHNV, YYDKDF (reference sequence). The CDR3 covers 14 residues. The CDR3 DNA is TGTGCCACCAGCAGAGCGGGGTATACAGATACGCAGTATTTT. Translation: CATSRAGYTDTQYF.

Turning to this clonotype: Just one base apart from a much larger clone, this may be a read error. The chain joins TRBV7-2 to TRBJ1-5; D gene ambiguous. Germline V gene data show CDR1 as SGHTA and CDR2 as FQGNSA. The length of the CDR3 is 15 residues. The CDR3 here is CDSSLFAGTNQPQHF. CDR3 in DNA: TGTGACAGCAGCCTGTTCGCGGGTACCAATCAGCCCCAGCATTTT.

This chain links TRBV27 with TRBJ2-5; no firm D call. Looked up from germline, CDR1 is MNHEY and CDR2 is SMNVEV (reference sequence). V was shortened by 6 bases and J by 2 bases, with 10 bases between the two germline ends. The CDR3 has 13 residues. In nucleotides, the CDR3 is TGTGCCAGCAGCGCTACATCACAAGAGACCCAGTACTTC. The encoded protein is CASSATSQETQYF.

The chain combines TRBV6-2 or TRBV6-3 with TRBJ2-5; D is unresolved. The germline V and J ends were trimmed by 6 bases and 0 bases, with 17 bases remaining between them. Germline V lookup: CDR1 MNHEY, CDR2 SVGEGT. The CDR3 is 16 residues long. DNA of the CDR3: TGTGCCAGCAGCTCCGGACGGGCGACGTACCAAGAGACCCAGTACTTC. Encoded protein: CASSSGRATYQETQYF.

This clonotype was observed a few times. This chain connects TRBV2 to TRBJ2-7; D may be TRBD2 (5 bases). Germline values: CDR1 SNHLY, CDR2 FYNNEI. Trimming removed 4 bases at V and 6 bases at J, with 13 bases between. CDR3 length: 13 amino acids. This chain's CDR3 is CASSAVAEGEQYF. As DNA, the CDR3 is TGTGCCAGCAGTGCGGTCGCAGAGGGCGAGCAGTACTTC.

Only a few counts were recorded for this clonotype. The V call is TRBV20-1, the J call TRBJ2-6, with unresolved D. V lost 0 bases and J 0 bases, leaving 6 bases between the germline ends. The CDR3 loop spans 15 amino acids. Per the germline V gene, CDR1 is DFQATT and CDR2 is SNEGSKA (reference sequence). CDR3 region: CSARDRVSGANVLTF. For the CDR3, the DNA is TGCAGTGCTAGAGATCGGGTCTCTGGGGCCAACGTCCTGACTTTC.

This clonotype has at least ten counts. The chain combines TRBV5-6 with TRBJ2-5, with 8 bases identical to TRBD1. Per germline, CDR1 SGHDT and CDR2 YYEEEE. With V trimmed by 3 bases and J by 1 base, 2 bases remained unmatched. This CDR3 is built from 14 residues. Here the CDR3 DNA reads TGTGCCAGCAGCTGGGGGACAGGCCAAGAGACCCAGTACTTC. It is translated as CASSWGTGQETQYF.

This chain links TRBV20-1 with TRBJ2-2, with unresolved D. The V end lost 0 bases, the J end lost 2 bases, and 10 bases lay between the germline ends. The CDR3 length is 15 residues. CDR1 and CDR2 (germline): DFQATT, SNEGSKA (reference sequence). This CDR3 is CSARDIFLNTGELFF. In DNA, the CDR3 is TGCAGTGCTAGAGATATCTTCTTAAACACCGGGGAGCTGTTTTTT.

This clonotype was seen at least ten times. The rearrangement links TRBV5-4 to TRBJ1-5; D is ambiguous. The germline CDR1 and CDR2 sequences are SGHNT and YYREEE (reference sequence). The length of the CDR3 is 12 residues. V was clipped by 4 bases and J by 5 bases, with 7 bases between them. CDR3 amino acids: CASSTQDQPQHF. CDR3 in DNA: TGTGCCAGCAGCACCCAGGATCAGCCCCAGCATTTT.

This clonotype was seen many times. The chain recombines TRBV7-3 with TRBJ1-1; 7 bases are shared with TRBD1. Germline CDR1 and CDR2: SGHTA and FQGTGA. This CDR3 comprises 15 residues. With 1 base clipped from V and 5 bases from J, the junction kept 7 bases outside the gene matches. This CDR3 reads CASSLKTGSGTEAFF. CDR3 nucleotides: TGTGCCAGCAGCTTAAAGACAGGGAGCGGTACTGAAGCTTTCTTT.

The CDR3 DNA reads TGCGCCAGCAGCCTCGAGCCGAGTGGGGCCAAAAACATTCAGTACTTC. Protein product: CASSLEPSGAKNIQYF. V and J are TRBV5-1 and TRBJ2-4, with D hard to call. Trimming took off 4 bases at V and 1 base at J, with 15 bases between the two ends. From germline, CDR1 is SGHRS and CDR2 YFSETQ. The CDR3 is 16 amino acids. Together with reference TRBV5-1 and TRBJ2-4, the CDR3 gives the full variable domain: KAGVTQTPRYLIKTRGQQVTLSCSPISGHRSVSWYQQTPGQGLQFLFEYFSETQRNKGNFPGRFSGRQFSNSRSEMNVSTLELGDSALYLCASSLEPSGAKNIQYFGAGTRLSVL.

This clonotype was detected many times. The chain links TRBV7-9 to TRBJ2-3; D tentatively fits TRBD1 or TRBD2 (5 bases each). CDR3 length: 16 amino acids. CDR1 is SEHNR and CDR2 is FQNEAQ in the germline V gene (reference sequence). The V and J ends lost 4 bases and 0 bases respectively, with 14 bases between them. CDR3: CASSSPDYRSTDTQYF. The CDR3 nucleotides are TGTGCCAGCAGCTCGCCAGACTACAGGAGCACAGATACGCAGTATTTT.

In this sample, this clonotype turned up many times. DNA for the CDR3: TGTGCCAGCAGCTTAAAGTGGGACAGCTACGAGCAGTACTTC. Its protein is CASSLKWDSYEQYF. The chain combines TRBV11-2 with TRBJ2-7; 7 bases map to TRBD1. The J segment lost 3 bases and the V segment lost 2 bases, leaving 4 bases of the junction unmatched. This CDR3 is built from 14 residues. Germline CDR1 and CDR2: SGHAT and FQNNGV.

This clonotype was counted ten times or more. The chain recombines TRBV27 with TRBJ2-5; D possibly corresponds to TRBD2 (7 bases). This CDR3 comprises 17 residues. Germline V CDR1 and CDR2: MNHEY, SMNVEV (reference sequence). Between the trimmed V and J ends, which lost 5 bases and 4 bases, there was a span of 23 bases. The CDR3 DNA reads TGTGCCAGCAGTCCAACAACTAGCGTAGGGGGGAGAGAGACCCAGTACTTC. Translated: CASSPTTSVGGRETQYF.

Ten or more counts support this clonotype. V is TRBV28 and J is TRBJ1-1, with D tentatively TRBD1 (5 bases). Trimming stripped 3 bases from V and 9 bases from J, with 17 bases between. There are 14 residues in the CDR3. Germline V lookup: CDR1 MDHEN, CDR2 SYDVKM. In nucleotides, the CDR3 is TGTGCCAGCAGTTTGACCATTCCGACAGTGAAAGCTTTCTTT. Its translation is CASSLTIPTVKAFF.

This clonotype has ten or more counts. This CDR3 reads CASSFGRPPYSNYGYTF. CDR3 in DNA: TGTGCCAGCAGTTTCGGCAGGCCGCCCTACAGTAACTATGGCTACACCTTC. V gene TRBV28 combines with J gene TRBJ1-2; D remains unclear. The ends were cut back, 3 bases at V and 1 base at J, with 18 bases in the middle. Germline lookup yields CDR1 MDHEN and CDR2 SYDVKM. The CDR3 is made up of 17 amino acids.

The chain combines TRBV7-9 with TRBJ2-1, with D tentatively TRBD2 (5 bases). V was cut by 5 bases and J by 7 bases, with 9 bases left in between. Germline CDR1 and CDR2: SEHNR and FQNEAQ (reference sequence). This CDR3 is 12 amino acids long. This CDR3 is CASSETGNEQFF. The CDR3 region has the DNA TGTGCCAGCAGCGAAACGGGGAATGAGCAGTTCTTC.

This clonotype was found many times. V is TRBV28 and J is TRBJ2-1, with 10 bases that match TRBD2. CDR1 MDHEN and CDR2 SYDVKM come from the germline V gene. Trimming took 11 bases from V and 2 from J; bases not matched to a gene: 3. CDR3 size: 13 residues. DNA for the CDR3: TGTGCCTATAGCGGGAGGCCCTACAATGAGCAGTTCTTC. This codes for CAYSGRPYNEQFF.

This clonotype was observed at least ten times. The chain links TRBV7-2 to TRBJ2-7; no reliable D call. This CDR3 contains 11 residues. Trimming took 5 bases from V and 0 from J, leaving 2 bases between them. Germline values: CDR1 SGHTA, CDR2 FQGNSA. The CDR3 coding sequence is TGTGCCAGCAGCATCTCCTACGAGCAGTACTTC. This encodes CASSISYEQYF.

This clonotype was counted at least ten times. The chain links TRBV7-2 to TRBJ2-5, with D perhaps assigned TRBD1 or TRBD2 (6 bases each). Per germline, CDR1 SGHTA and CDR2 FQGNSA. Deletions cut 0 bases from V and 5 bases from J, with 13 bases between. CDR3 size: 15 residues. The CDR3 DNA reads TGTGCCAGCAGCTTAGCTAGGGGGGATGCGGAGACCCAGTACTTC. Protein sequence: CASSLARGDAETQYF.

This clonotype was recorded many times. The chain has TRBV7-9 and TRBJ1-2, with 10 bases that match TRBD1. Per the germline V gene, CDR1 is SEHNR and CDR2 is FQNEAQ (reference sequence). The junction had 3 bases not matched to a gene; V was cut back by 1 base and J by 7 bases. The CDR3 loop spans 14 amino acids. CDR3 DNA: TGTGCCAGCAGCTTAGATGGGACAGGGGTTGGCTACACCTTC. Its translation is CASSLDGTGVGYTF.

This clonotype came up a few times. This chain connects TRBV20-1 to TRBJ1-2, with 7 bases aligning to TRBD1. Germline V lookup: CDR1 DFQATT, CDR2 SNEGSKA (reference sequence). The CDR3 consists of 14 residues. The trim removed 5 bases at V and 10 bases at J, leaving 16 bases unmatched. The CDR3 nucleotides are TGCAGTGCTCCTCCCCAACGGACAGGTGCCATCTACACCTTC. Amino acid sequence: CSAPPQRTGAIYTF.

This chain joins TRBV6-1 and TRBJ2-7; D perhaps matches TRBD1 (5 bases). The V gene's germline CDR1 is MNHNS and CDR2 SASEGT. The CDR3 spans 16 residues. The V gene lost 5 bases and the J gene lost 2 bases, with 19 bases spanning the gap. CDR3 DNA: TGTGCCAGCAGTCGAAGTAGAGACAGTGCAGCCTACGAGCAGTACTTC. Amino acids: CASSRSRDSAAYEQYF.